The rows below give T cell receptor beta chains drawn from one sample of a study of T cells in Graves' hyperthyroidism and ophthalmopathy. A single record per CDR3 protein comes from TCRdb applying MiXCR to the multiplex PCR reads. The sample consists of a few hundred thousand distinct CDR3 sequences, just over 45% of them appearing once. The sample was peripheral blood or thyroid tissue (not recorded which). All receptors derive from an adult woman with Graves' disease, either hyperthyroidism or ophthalmopathy (not recorded which). Both conserved end residues are part of each CDR3. Fields, in order: V gene, D gene, clone size, J gene, CDR3 DNA, CDR3 protein. D genes are given only for firm matches. Size tells how often a clone was seen (once, few, many) or the class of an expanded clone, and some rows leave it out.

TRBV7-8,-,-,TRBJ1-4,TGTGCCAGCAGTTCGGTAGCGGACACCTACAATGAAAAACTGTTTTTT,CASSSVADTYNEKLFF
TRBV24-1,-,few,TRBJ1-1,TGTGCCACCAGTGAGGGGCTGAACACTGAAGCTTTCTTT,CATSEGLNTEAFF
TRBV7-3,TRBD2,-,TRBJ2-5,TGCGCCAGCAGCCAAGATTCCCGCCGACTAGCAGAAGAGACCCAGTACTTC,CASSQDSRRLAEETQYF
TRBV19,-,many,TRBJ1-5,TGTGCCAGTAGACGAGGACCTAGAGATCAGCCCCAGCATTTT,CASRRGPRDQPQHF
TRBV4-1,TRBD2,-,TRBJ2-2,TGCGCCAGCAGCCAAGATTCGGGGGGACGGTCCGGGGAGCTGTTTTTT,CASSQDSGGRSGELFF
TRBV12-3/TRBV12-4,-,few,TRBJ2-2,TGTGCCAGCAGTTTATGGACTTTAAACACCGGGGAGCTGTTTTTT,CASSLWTLNTGELFF
TRBV12-3/TRBV12-4,TRBD1,few,TRBJ1-2,TGTGCCAGCAGTTGGCCGGGACAGCTCTATGGCTACACCTTC,CASSWPGQLYGYTF
TRBV25-1,-,-,TRBJ1-2,TGTGCCAGCAGTGCTAGAGGTCAGGGTAGCGGCTACACCTTC,CASSARGQGSGYTF
TRBV18,-,-,TRBJ2-2,TGTGCCAGCTCACCACGGATAGGGGGGACGAACACCGGGGAGCTGTTTTTT,CASSPRIGGTNTGELFF
TRBV30,TRBD1,-,TRBJ1-2,TGTGCCTGGACAGGGGGAGGATATGGCTACACCTTC,CAWTGGGYGYTF
TRBV29-1,-,-,TRBJ1-4,TGCAGCGTTGATCCGGCAGGGAGGAATGAAAAACTGTTTTTT,CSVDPAGRNEKLFF
TRBV7-3,-,many,TRBJ2-7,TGTGCCAGCAGCTTAAATGCCGGGGCTACTTACGAGCAGTACTTC,CASSLNAGATYEQYF
TRBV4-1,TRBD1,many,TRBJ1-5,TGCGCCAGCAGCCACACCGGCCTTGGACAGGGGAGGTCTGGCAATCAGCCCCAGCATTTT,CASSHTGLGQGRSGNQPQHF
TRBV7-9,TRBD2,-,TRBJ2-7,TGTGCCAGCTTTCCGACTAGCGGGATCGTCGAGCAGTACTTC,CASFPTSGIVEQYF
TRBV29-1,TRBD1,-,TRBJ1-2,TGCAGCGTTGGGGACAGGGGATATGGCTACACCTTC,CSVGDRGYGYTF
TRBV7-8,TRBD1,-,TRBJ1-2,TGTGCCAGCAGCGCGGGACAGGGGGGAGGCTACACCTTC,CASSAGQGGGYTF
TRBV2,-,-,TRBJ2-6,TGTGCCAGCGACAGAGGCCGGAGTTTC,CASDRGRSF
TRBV5-5,TRBD1,-,TRBJ1-5,TGTGCCAGCAGCTACGGCAGGGGGATCCAAGAGACCCAGCATTTT,CASSYGRGIQETQHF
TRBV5-1,-,-,TRBJ1-1,TGCGCCAGCAGCCCGGGCTTGGACACTGAAGCTTTCTTT,CASSPGLDTEAFF
TRBV28,TRBD1,-,TRBJ2-7,TGCGCCAGCAGCCAAGCCGACAGGGCCTCCTACGAGCACTACTTC,CASSQADRASYEHYF
TRBV15,TRBD1,-,TRBJ1-1,TGTGCCACCAGCGACCGGGACAGGGGGCGCGGGACTGAAGCTTTCTTT,CATSDRDRGRGTEAFF
TRBV30,-,-,TRBJ1-1,TGTGCTAGGTCCGGGACGGACACTGAAGCTTTCTTT,CARSGTDTEAFF
TRBV15,-,-,TRBJ1-2,TGTGCCACCAGCCCTAATCAGGCTACGACCTCAAGTTATGGCTACACCTTC,CATSPNQATTSSYGYTF
TRBV10-3,-,-,TRBJ2-2,TGTGCCACCACGGGGGACACCGGGGAGCTGTTTTTT,CATTGDTGELFF
TRBV9,TRBD2,-,TRBJ2-5,TGTGCCAGCGGAGGGCTAGCGGGAGAGACCCAGTACTTC,CASGGLAGETQYF
TRBV28,-,many,TRBJ1-4,TGTGCCAGCAGTCCCGGACAGTTTAATGAAAAACTGTTTTTT,CASSPGQFNEKLFF